These 7 T cell receptor beta chains originate from one sample sequenced in a study of T cells in Graves' hyperthyroidism and ophthalmopathy. Amplification targeted TCR beta CDR3 regions from RNA transcripts. During a first-round RT-PCR of the TCR CDR3, the HTBI primer set was used. TCRdb re-called the multiplex PCR reads with MiXCR, one entry per CDR3 protein. Altogether more than 500,000 distinct CDR3 sequences are present, roughly 16% being singletons, with the ten largest covering approximately 30%. What was sequenced was blood. The receptors stem from a woman aged 25 to 39 with Graves' ophthalmopathy.

The chain employs TRBV7-3 and TRBJ2-2; D might be TRBD1 (7 bases). Germline-derived CDR1 and CDR2 are SGHTA and FQGTGA. V lost 3 bases and J lost 3, with 11 bases in between. There are 15 residues in the CDR3. In DNA form, the CDR3 reads TGTGCCAGCAGCTTGCGGGACAGACACACCGGGGAGCTGTTTTTT. Its protein is CASSLRDRHTGELFF.

The rearrangement links TRBV2 to TRBJ2-7, with TRBD2 as a possible D gene (5 bases). The CDR3 totals 15 residues. The V gene lost 5 bases and the J gene lost 2 bases, with 16 bases spanning the gap. Germline V lookup: CDR1 SNHLY, CDR2 FYNNEI. This chain's CDR3 is CASSRGSSRTYEQYF. DNA of the CDR3: TGTGCCAGCAGTCGGGGATCAAGTCGAACCTACGAGCAGTACTTC. The full variable domain, with the rest looked up from reference TRBV2 and TRBJ2-7, is EPEVTQTPSHQVTQMGQEVILRCVPISNHLYFYWYRQILGQKVEFLVSFYNNEISEKSEIFDDQFSVERPDGSNFTLKIRSTKLEDSAMYFCASSRGSSRTYEQYFGPGTRLTVT.

This clonotype was picked up many times. This chain connects TRBV3-1 to TRBJ1-2; 8 nucleotides match TRBD1. With 4 bases clipped from V and 7 bases from J, the junction kept 5 bases outside the gene matches. Germline V gene sequence: CDR1 LGHDT, CDR2 YNNKEL (reference sequence). There are 13 residues in the CDR3. The CDR3 sequence: CASSRYQGAGYTF. CDR3 bases: TGTGCCAGCAGCCGATACCAGGGGGCTGGCTACACCTTC.

This clonotype has only a few counts. The chain joins TRBV19 to TRBJ2-1, with 7 bases lining up with TRBD2. The CDR3 length is 15 residues. The V and J ends lost 5 bases and 4 bases, in that order; junction bases with no gene match: 8. CDR1 is LNHDA and CDR2 is SQIVND in the germline V gene (reference sequence). The CDR3 reads CASSHLGGGYNEQFF. DNA for the CDR3: TGTGCCAGTAGTCACCTCGGCGGGGGATACAATGAGCAGTTCTTC. Complete variable domain (other parts from reference TRBV19 and TRBJ2-1): DGGITQSPKYLFRKEGQNVTLSCEQNLNHDAMYWYRQDPGQGLRLIYYSQIVNDFQKGDIAEGYSVSREKKESFPLTVTSAQKNPTAFYLCASSHLGGGYNEQFFGPGTRLTVL.

In its sample, this clonotype was seen once. The gene calls are TRBV19 and TRBJ2-2, with D possibly being TRBD1 (5 bases). The CDR3 loop spans 14 amino acids. Between the trimmed V and J ends, which lost 2 bases and 4 bases, there was a span of 8 bases. Germline values: CDR1 LNHDA, CDR2 SQIVND (reference sequence). The CDR3 here is CASSIRGSTGELFF. The DNA for the CDR3 is TGTGCCAGTAGTATAAGGGGTAGCACCGGGGAGCTGTTTTTT.

This clonotype was seen a few times. The rearrangement links TRBV13 to TRBJ2-3, with TRBD2 matching over 14 bases. Germline V gene lookup returns CDR1 PRHDT and CDR2 FYEKMQ (reference sequence). Unmatched junction bases numbered 1, after V lost 0 bases and J lost 2 bases. The CDR3 runs to 17 residues. CDR3: CASSLGGLAGDTDTQYF. DNA of the CDR3: TGTGCCAGCAGCTTAGGGGGACTAGCGGGGGACACAGATACGCAGTATTTT.

V is TRBV10-3 and J is TRBJ2-3; possibly TRBD1 for D (6 bases). Per germline, CDR1 ENHRY and CDR2 SYGVKD. The CDR3 sequence is 13 residues long. V shed 6 bases and J shed 2 bases, with 9 bases lying between them. CDR3 nucleotides: TGTGCCATCAGCAGACAGGACACAGATACGCAGTATTTT. Its translation: CAISRQDTDTQYF.